These 10 T cell receptor beta chains were all obtained from the same sample, sequenced in a study of blood T cells in healthy people across ages. A second 7 to 11 cycle PCR used barcoded and J-beta primers. TCRdb itself ran the 5' RACE reads through MiXCR, one entry per CDR3 protein. The data hold about 620,000 distinct CDR3 sequences, with over 20% observed a single time. The sequenced sample consisted of blood. Receptor source: a man aged 70-80 years in good health.

In its sample, this clonotype was seen a few times. The chain employs TRBV20-1 and TRBJ2-5; perhaps TRBD2 as D (6 bases). CDR3 length equals 13 residues. In germline, CDR1 is DFQATT, CDR2 SNEGSKA (reference sequence). Trimming cost V 4 bases and J 2 bases, with 11 bases left between them. CDR3 DNA sequence: TGCAGTGCTAAGCGGGCGGGGCAAGAGACCCAGTACTTC. It translates to CSAKRAGQETQYF.

This clonotype occurred a few times. The chain employs TRBV27 and TRBJ2-7; TRBD1 matches 10 bases. The CDR3 is made up of 16 amino acids. Trimming at V came to 6 bases and at J to 2 bases, leaving 10 bases not matched to a gene. Germline V gives CDR1 MNHEY, CDR2 SMNVEV (reference sequence). This CDR3 reads CASSHRGGQGTYEQYF. The DNA for the CDR3 is TGTGCCAGCAGCCATAGGGGGGGACAGGGGACCTACGAGCAGTACTTC.

DNA of the CDR3: TGTGCCAGCAGCCAATTGTGGGAGACACACGATGGCTACACCTTC. The encoded protein is CASSQLWETHDGYTF. This chain joins TRBV14 and TRBJ1-2; D gene unclear. In germline, CDR1 is SGHDN, CDR2 FVKESK. Trimming removed 2 bases from V and 6 bases from J, with 16 bases in between. This CDR3 has 15 amino acids.

The chain carries TRBV15 and TRBJ2-5; the D gene could be TRBD1 or TRBD2 (5 bases each). Trimming removed 8 bases at V and 11 bases at J, with 24 bases between. CDR3 size: 14 residues. Per germline, CDR1 LNHNV and CDR2 YYDKDF (reference sequence). The CDR3 loop reads CATDMGVASPKQYF. The CDR3 DNA reads as TGTGCCACCGACATGGGGGTAGCGAGCCCTAAGCAGTACTTC.

This clonotype has a handful of counts. V and J are TRBV5-1 and TRBJ1-1; 8 nucleotides line up with TRBD1. V shed 0 bases, J shed 4 bases, and the junction held 2 bases outside the gene matches. Germline V gene data show CDR1 as SGHRS and CDR2 as YFSETQ. CDR3 length: 14 residues. CDR3 region: CASSLATGATEAFF. In nucleotides, the CDR3 is TGCGCCAGCAGCTTGGCGACAGGGGCCACTGAAGCTTTCTTT.

This clonotype was counted between two and nine times. The chain carries TRBV6-2 or TRBV6-3 and TRBJ1-2; D gene ambiguous. The V gene's germline CDR1 is MNHEY and CDR2 SVGEGT. Trimming stripped 4 bases from V and 10 bases from J, with 10 bases between. This CDR3 is 11 amino acids long. The CDR3 protein is CASSLSIDYTF. The CDR3 coding sequence is TGTGCCAGCAGTTTATCGATCGACTACACCTTC.

This clonotype was detected many times. V and J are TRBV6-6 and TRBJ2-5; D may be TRBD2 (7 bases). The germline V and J ends were trimmed by 6 bases and 4 bases, with 12 bases remaining between them. The CDR3 consists of 13 residues. CDR1 and CDR2 from the germline V gene are MNHNY and SVGAGI (reference sequence). This CDR3 reads CASSKGGRETQYF. The CDR3 DNA follows: TGTGCCAGCAGCAAGGGGGGGAGAGAGACCCAGTACTTC.

The V and J genes are TRBV2 and TRBJ2-7; 13 nucleotides align to TRBD2. CDR1 is SNHLY, CDR2 FYNNEI, per germline. After removal of 9 bases from V and 3 bases from J, the junction contained 2 bases not matched to a gene. There are 13 residues in the CDR3. Here the CDR3 reads CARRTSGSYEQYF. The CDR3 nucleotides read TGTGCCAGGAGGACTAGCGGGAGCTACGAGCAGTACTTC.

As regards this clonotype: The germline gene is not matched at one end of the junction; a read error may be the cause. The chain links TRBV4-1 to TRBJ2-5; perhaps TRBD1 as D (6 bases). The CDR3 runs to 13 residues. Germline CDR1 MGHRA, CDR2 YSYEKL. CDR3 loop: CASSLQGQGTQYF. For the CDR3, the DNA is TGCGCCAGCAGCCTACAGGGTCAAGGGACCCAGTACTTC.

This clonotype appeared a few times. The chain joins TRBV20-1 to TRBJ2-7; TRBD1 matches at 10 bases. CDR3 size: 13 residues. V lost 6 bases and J lost 4; bases outside the gene matches: 6. The germline gives CDR1 DFQATT, CDR2 SNEGSKA (reference sequence). The CDR3 DNA sequence: TGCAGTGCCGAACGGGACAGGGGTTACGAGCAGTACTTC. This sequence encodes CSAERDRGYEQYF.